One sample yielded the 17 T cell receptor beta chains listed below, sequenced in a study of Graves' ophthalmopathy and Graves' hyperthyroidism (dated by TCRdb to between 2018 and 2020). The data were produced on an Illumina HiSeq 2000. For repertoire sequencing, the TCR beta CDR3 regions were amplified from RNA transcripts. HTBI primers and the Qiagen OneStep RT-PCR kit were used in a first-round RT-PCR, which was followed by a second-round multiplex PCR, size selection and purification. Clones were called with MiXCR by TCRdb after fastp trimmed the public reads at Q25, and only in-frame beta chains were retained. Every distinct CDR3 protein forms one entry, paired with its most common genes and DNA. For this sample there are around 1,000,000 distinct CDR3 sequences; 35% to 40% appear just once. The ten top clones hold 11% of the sample. Sequencing was performed on peripheral blood or thyroid tissue (not recorded which). The receptor set was obtained from an adult man with Graves' hyperthyroidism.

The chain carries TRBV10-2 and TRBJ2-7, with D possibly being TRBD1 or TRBD2 (5 bases each). The CDR3 runs to 15 residues. Germline loops: CDR1 WSHSY, CDR2 SAAADI. Trimming pared 3 bases from V and 2 bases from J, leaving 14 bases between. CDR3 sequence reads: CASSDSGTAPYEQYF. The DNA for the CDR3 is TGCGCCAGCAGTGACTCCGGGACCGCCCCCTACGAGCAGTACTTC.

This chain connects TRBV20-1 to TRBJ2-3; tentatively, D is TRBD2 (6 bases). The CDR3 has 13 amino acids. Trimming left V 7 bases short and J 2 bases short, with 13 bases between. Per the germline V gene, CDR1 is DFQATT and CDR2 is SNEGSKA (reference sequence). The CDR3 region has the DNA TGCAGTGTTGACGGGAGCAACACAGATACGCAGTATTTT. Its protein is CSVDGSNTDTQYF.

The CDR3 loop reads CASSPERDRGFGYTF. In DNA, the CDR3 is TGTGCCAGCAGTCCAGAGCGGGACAGGGGGTTTGGCTACACCTTC. The J gene is TRBJ1-2, the V gene TRBV27; the match to TRBD1 covers 11 bases. Trimming at V came to 5 bases and at J to 7 bases, leaving 9 bases not matched to a gene. The germline CDR1 and CDR2 sequences are MNHEY and SMNVEV (reference sequence). There are 15 residues in the CDR3.

The chain joins TRBV10-3 to TRBJ2-7, with 9 bases that match TRBD1. J gave up 5 bases and V 6 bases, and 5 bases lay outside the gene matches. The CDR3 consists of 13 residues. CDR1 and CDR2 from the germline V gene are ENHRY and SYGVKD. This CDR3 is CAISRTGEDEQYF. In DNA form, the CDR3 reads TGTGCCATCAGCAGGACAGGGGAGGACGAGCAGTACTTC.

This clonotype was seen more than once but under ten times. The chain carries TRBV7-9 and TRBJ1-1, with D tentatively TRBD1 (5 bases). The CDR3 contains 13 residues. The germline gives CDR1 SEHNR, CDR2 FQNEAQ (reference sequence). V was cut by 8 bases and J by 0 bases, with 10 bases left in between. For the CDR3, the DNA is TGTGCCAGCCGACAGCCGATGAACACTGAAGCTTTCTTT. Translated: CASRQPMNTEAFF.

This clonotype has just a few counts. V gene TRBV10-3 combines with J gene TRBJ1-6; weak D call: TRBD1 (5 bases). Germline V gene sequence: CDR1 ENHRY, CDR2 SYGVKD. The CDR3 covers 15 residues. V was trimmed by 8 bases and J by 0 bases, leaving 11 bases between them. The CDR3 loop reads CAIRRGSSYNSPLHF. The DNA for the CDR3 is TGTGCCATCCGACGGGGGAGCTCCTATAATTCACCCCTCCACTTT.

The CDR3 reads CASEGGLGEQYF. The CDR3 coding sequence is TGCGCCAGCGAAGGGGGACTGGGGGAGCAGTACTTC. J is TRBJ2-7 and V is TRBV4-1; D possibly uses TRBD1 or TRBD2 (6 bases each). This CDR3 spans 12 amino acids. Deletions cut 8 bases from V and 7 bases from J, with 15 bases between. Per germline, CDR1 MGHRA and CDR2 YSYEKL.

J is TRBJ1-5 and V is TRBV7-3; D perhaps matches TRBD1 (5 bases). Germline CDR1 reads SGHTA; CDR2 reads FQGTGA. The CDR3 extends over 15 amino acids. Trimming cost V 2 bases and J 7 bases, with 15 bases left between them. The CDR3 loop reads CASSLWVSEGQPQHF. The CDR3 DNA is TGTGCCAGCAGCTTATGGGTCTCGGAGGGGCAGCCCCAGCATTTT.

The V and J genes are TRBV10-3 and TRBJ2-4; D is uncertain. V was trimmed by 3 bases and J by 1 base, leaving 4 bases between them. Germline CDR1 reads ENHRY; CDR2 reads SYGVKD. This CDR3 is built from 13 residues. CDR3 in DNA: TGTGCCATCAGTGACGGGGCCAAAAACATTCAGTACTTC. Translating gives CAISDGAKNIQYF.

The sample holds many counts of this clonotype. This chain connects TRBV7-2 to TRBJ2-5; 7 nucleotides align to TRBD2. The CDR3 sequence is 12 residues long. V gave up 11 bases and J gave up 4 bases; unmatched junction bases: 7. CDR1 and CDR2 (germline): SGHTA, FQGNSA. The CDR3 protein is CAAGGGGETQYF. The CDR3 DNA is TGTGCCGCGGGTGGGGGGGGAGAGACCCAGTACTTC.

J is TRBJ2-2 and V is TRBV5-6, with 7 bases aligning to TRBD2. V gave up 1 base and J gave up 4 bases; unmatched junction bases: 4. This CDR3 spans 15 amino acids. The germline CDR1 and CDR2 sequences are SGHDT and YYEEEE. CDR3 region: CASSLRRESTGELFF. CDR3 in DNA: TGTGCCAGCAGCTTGAGGCGGGAGTCCACCGGGGAGCTGTTTTTT. Full variable domain (missing parts from reference TRBV5-6 and TRBJ2-2): DAGVTQSPTHLIKTRGQQVTLRCSPKSGHDTVSWYQQALGQGPQFIFQYYEEEERQRGNFPDRFSGHQFPNYSSELNVNALLLGDSALYLCASSLRRESTGELFFGEGSRLTVL.

This clonotype was seen ten or more times. The CDR3 DNA is TGTGCCAGCAGTGAAGCGGGGGGGCAAGAGACCCAGTACTTC. It specifies CASSEAGGQETQYF. The V and J genes are TRBV6-1 and TRBJ2-5, with 7 nucleotides matching TRBD2. The CDR3 is 14 amino acids. Germline assignment: CDR1 MNHNS and CDR2 SASEGT. Losses at the gene ends were 0 bases for V and 2 bases for J; bases not matched to a gene: 0.

This clonotype came up many times. The V and J genes are TRBV4-3 and TRBJ1-6; TRBD1 matches at 7 bases. Per the germline V gene, CDR1 is LGHNA and CDR2 is YSLEER. Losses at the gene ends were 5 bases for V and 10 bases for J; bases not matched to a gene: 11. This CDR3 has 15 residues. CDR3 in DNA: TGCGCCAGCAGCGACAGGGTCTTCGGTTTCTCACCCCTCCACTTT. Protein product: CASSDRVFGFSPLHF.

This clonotype appeared many times. This CDR3 is CASSTSGQSSYEQYF. The CDR3 DNA reads as TGTGCCAGCAGCACGAGCGGGCAGAGCTCCTACGAGCAGTACTTC. The chain recombines TRBV7-2 with TRBJ2-7; the D gene is possibly TRBD2 (6 bases). CDR1 is SGHTA and CDR2 is FQGNSA in the germline V gene. Trimming pared 5 bases from V and 0 bases from J, leaving 14 bases between. CDR3 length: 15 residues.

This clonotype has a count of ten or more. The V gene is TRBV15, the J gene TRBJ1-5; 7 nucleotides match TRBD1. CDR3 size: 15 residues. The J segment lost 3 bases and the V segment lost 0 bases, leaving 2 bases of the junction unmatched. The germline CDR1 and CDR2 sequences are LNHNV and YYDKDF (reference sequence). In nucleotides, the CDR3 is TGTGCCACCAGCAGAGAGGGACAGTACAATCAGCCCCAGCATTTT. This sequence encodes CATSREGQYNQPQHF.

This clonotype was picked up a small number of times. The J gene is TRBJ1-4, the V gene TRBV5-6, with no clear D. V was clipped by 4 bases and J by 8 bases, with 15 bases between them. Germline V gives CDR1 SGHDT, CDR2 YYEEEE. The CDR3 totals 14 residues. CDR3: CASSLGRPGEKLFF. CDR3 DNA: TGTGCCAGCAGCCTTGGACGGCCCGGGGAAAAACTGTTTTTT.

This clonotype has a count of ten or more. The chain carries TRBV5-1 and TRBJ1-2; D possibly corresponds to TRBD1 (5 bases). Germline lookup yields CDR1 SGHRS and CDR2 YFSETQ. Trimming stripped 0 bases from V and 3 bases from J, with 12 bases between. CDR3 size: 15 residues. In DNA form, the CDR3 reads TGCGCCAGCAGCTTGGGTGGGGGATCGGACTATGGCTACACCTTC. This gives the protein CASSLGGGSDYGYTF. The whole variable domain, remainder taken from reference TRBV5-1 and TRBJ1-2, is KAGVTQTPRYLIKTRGQQVTLSCSPISGHRSVSWYQQTPGQGLQFLFEYFSETQRNKGNFPGRFSGRQFSNSRSEMNVSTLELGDSALYLCASSLGGGSDYGYTFGSGTRLTVV.